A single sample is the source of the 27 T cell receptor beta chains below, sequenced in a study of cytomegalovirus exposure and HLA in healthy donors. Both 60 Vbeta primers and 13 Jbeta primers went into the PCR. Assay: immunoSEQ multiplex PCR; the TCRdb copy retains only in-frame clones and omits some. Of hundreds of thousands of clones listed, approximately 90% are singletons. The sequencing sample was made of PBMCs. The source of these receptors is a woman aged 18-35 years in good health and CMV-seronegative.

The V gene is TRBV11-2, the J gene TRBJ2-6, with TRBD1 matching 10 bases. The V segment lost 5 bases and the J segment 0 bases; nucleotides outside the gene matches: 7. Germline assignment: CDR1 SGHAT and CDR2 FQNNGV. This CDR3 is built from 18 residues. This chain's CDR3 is CASSGGDRGLSGANVLTF. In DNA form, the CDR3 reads TGTGCCAGCAGCGGGGGGGACAGGGGACTCTCTGGGGCCAACGTCCTGACTTTC.

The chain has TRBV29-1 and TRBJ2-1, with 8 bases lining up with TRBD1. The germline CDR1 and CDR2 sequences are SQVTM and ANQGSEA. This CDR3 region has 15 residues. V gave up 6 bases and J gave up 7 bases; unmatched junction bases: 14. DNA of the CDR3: TGCAGCGTCCAGGGGGCTCCGGGCGGAGGGAATGAGCAGTTCTTC. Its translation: CSVQGAPGGGNEQFF.

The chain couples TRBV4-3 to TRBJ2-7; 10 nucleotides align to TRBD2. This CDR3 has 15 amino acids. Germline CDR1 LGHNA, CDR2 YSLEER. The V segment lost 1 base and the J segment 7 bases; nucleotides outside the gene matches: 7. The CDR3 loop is CASSQAPSGSREQYF. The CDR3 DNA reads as TGCGCCAGCAGCCAAGCCCCTAGCGGGAGTAGGGAGCAGTACTTC.

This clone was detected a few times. Here the CDR3 reads CASSLMTDTVYGYTF. The CDR3 DNA sequence: TGTGCCAGCAGCTTAATGACGGACACCGTCTATGGCTACACCTTC. The chain recombines TRBV5-5 with TRBJ1-2, with a tentative D call TRBD1 (5 bases). V shed 2 bases and J shed 4 bases, with 15 bases lying between them. This CDR3 region has 15 residues. Germline values: CDR1 SGHKS, CDR2 YYEKEE (reference sequence).

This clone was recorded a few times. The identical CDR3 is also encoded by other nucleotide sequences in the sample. The CDR3 DNA is TGCGCCAGCAGCCAAGCGGGATTTAGGAATGAGCAGTTCTTC. It yields the protein CASSQAGFRNEQFF. The rearrangement uses TRBV4-3 and TRBJ2-1; tentatively, D is TRBD2 (5 bases). CDR3 length equals 14 residues. Trimming stripped 1 base from V and 7 bases from J, with 11 bases between. The germline V gene encodes CDR1 LGHNA and CDR2 YSLEER.

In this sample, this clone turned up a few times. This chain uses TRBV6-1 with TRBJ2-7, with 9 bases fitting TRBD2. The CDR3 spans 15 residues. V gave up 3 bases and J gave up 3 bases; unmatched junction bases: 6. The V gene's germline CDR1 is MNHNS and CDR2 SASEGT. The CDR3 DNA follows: TGTGCCAGCAGTGAGCTCTTAGCGGGGGTCTACGAGCAGTACTTC. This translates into CASSELLAGVYEQYF.

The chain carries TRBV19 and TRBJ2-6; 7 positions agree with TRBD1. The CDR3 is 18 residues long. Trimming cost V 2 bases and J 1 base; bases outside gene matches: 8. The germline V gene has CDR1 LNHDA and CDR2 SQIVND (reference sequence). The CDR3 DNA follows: TGTGCCAGTAGTATACAGGGGGTGCCACCTTCTGGGGCCAACGTCCTGACTTTC. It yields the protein CASSIQGVPPSGANVLTF.

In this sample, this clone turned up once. DNA of the CDR3: TGCGCCACCCGACTAGCGGAGAACACAGATACGCAGTATTTT. Translating it yields CATRLAENTDTQYF. The chain has TRBV5-1 and TRBJ2-3; 9 bases align to TRBD2. Germline CDR1 SGHRS, CDR2 YFSETQ. The CDR3 is made up of 14 amino acids. Trimming at V came to 9 bases and at J to 2 bases, leaving 7 bases not matched to a gene.

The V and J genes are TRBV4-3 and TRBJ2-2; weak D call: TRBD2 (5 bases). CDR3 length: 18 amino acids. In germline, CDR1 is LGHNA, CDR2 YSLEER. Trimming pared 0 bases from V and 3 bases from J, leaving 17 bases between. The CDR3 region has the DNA TGCGCCAGCAGCCAAGATTCTCGGGCTAGCTGGTACACCGGGGAGCTGTTTTTT. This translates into CASSQDSRASWYTGELFF.

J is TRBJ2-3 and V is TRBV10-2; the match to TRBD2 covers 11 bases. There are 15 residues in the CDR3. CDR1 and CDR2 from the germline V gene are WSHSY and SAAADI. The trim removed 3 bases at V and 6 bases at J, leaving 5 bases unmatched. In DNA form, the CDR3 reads TGCGCCAGCAGTGAATTAGCGGGGGGGCCGGATACGCAGTATTTT. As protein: CASSELAGGPDTQYF.

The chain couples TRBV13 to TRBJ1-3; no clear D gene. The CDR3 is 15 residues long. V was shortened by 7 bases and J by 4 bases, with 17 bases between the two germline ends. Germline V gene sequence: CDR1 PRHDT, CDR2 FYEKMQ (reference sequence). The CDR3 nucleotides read TGTGCCAGCAACGCCTACGGGGAAGGCGGAAACACCATATATTTT. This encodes CASNAYGEGGNTIYF.

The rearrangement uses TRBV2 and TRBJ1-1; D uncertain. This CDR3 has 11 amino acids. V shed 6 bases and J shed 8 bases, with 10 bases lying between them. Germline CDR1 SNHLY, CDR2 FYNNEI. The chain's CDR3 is CASRYAGEAFF. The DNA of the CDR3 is TGTGCCAGCAGGTACGCAGGCGAAGCTTTCTTT.

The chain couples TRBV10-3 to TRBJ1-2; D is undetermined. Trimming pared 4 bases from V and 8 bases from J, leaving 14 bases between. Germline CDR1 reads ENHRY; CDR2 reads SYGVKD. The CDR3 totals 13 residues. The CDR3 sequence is CAISGPGAAGYTF. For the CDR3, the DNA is TGTGCCATCAGTGGCCCCGGCGCGGCCGGCTACACCTTC.

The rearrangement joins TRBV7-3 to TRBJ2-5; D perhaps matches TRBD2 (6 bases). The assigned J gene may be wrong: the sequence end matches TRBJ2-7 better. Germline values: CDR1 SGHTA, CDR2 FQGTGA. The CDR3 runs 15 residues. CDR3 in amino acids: CASSLVIAEAYEQYF. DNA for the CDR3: TGTGCCAGCAGCTTAGTCATAGCGGAGGCCTACGAGCAGTACTTC.

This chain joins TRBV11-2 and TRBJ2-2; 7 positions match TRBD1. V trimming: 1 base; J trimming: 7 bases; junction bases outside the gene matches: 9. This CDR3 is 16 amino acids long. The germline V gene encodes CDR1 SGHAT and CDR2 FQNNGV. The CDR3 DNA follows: TGTGCCAGCAGCTTAGTTGGGACAGTCCGGGTCGGGGAGCTGTTTTTT. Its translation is CASSLVGTVRVGELFF. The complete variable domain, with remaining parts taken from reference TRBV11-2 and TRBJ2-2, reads EAGVAQSPRYKIIEKRQSVAFWCNPISGHATLYWYQQILGQGPKLLIQFQNNGVVDDSQLPKDRFSAERLKGVDSTLKIQPAKLEDSAVYLCASSLVGTVRVGELFFGEGSRLTVL.

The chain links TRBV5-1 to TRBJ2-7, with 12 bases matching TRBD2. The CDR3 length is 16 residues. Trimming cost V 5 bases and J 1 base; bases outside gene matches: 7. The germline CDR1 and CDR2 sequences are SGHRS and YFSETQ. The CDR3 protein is CASSTGLAGLSYEQYF. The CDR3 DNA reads TGCGCCAGCAGTACCGGACTAGCGGGATTATCCTACGAGCAGTACTTC.

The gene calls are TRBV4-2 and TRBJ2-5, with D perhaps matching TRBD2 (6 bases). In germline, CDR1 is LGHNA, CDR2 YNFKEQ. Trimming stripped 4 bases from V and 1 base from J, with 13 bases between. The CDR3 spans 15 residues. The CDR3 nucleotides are TGTGCCAGCAGCCGTACCGGGACTCTCCAAGAGACCCAGTACTTC. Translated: CASSRTGTLQETQYF.

CDR3 DNA sequence: TGTGCCGCAGGAGAGGGGGTCTCCTACGAGCAGTACTTC. It yields the protein CAAGEGVSYEQYF. The V gene is TRBV6-5, the J gene TRBJ2-7; perhaps TRBD1 as D (6 bases). Trimming stripped 11 bases from V and 0 bases from J, with 14 bases between. Germline CDR1 MNHEY, CDR2 SVGAGI. The length of the CDR3 is 13 residues.

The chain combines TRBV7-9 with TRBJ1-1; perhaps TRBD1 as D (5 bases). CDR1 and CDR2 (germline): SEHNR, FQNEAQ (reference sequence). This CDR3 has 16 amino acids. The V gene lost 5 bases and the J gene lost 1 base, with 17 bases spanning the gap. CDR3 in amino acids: CASSGNARGANTEAFF. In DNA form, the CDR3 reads TGTGCCAGCAGCGGAAACGCGCGGGGCGCGAACACTGAAGCTTTCTTT.

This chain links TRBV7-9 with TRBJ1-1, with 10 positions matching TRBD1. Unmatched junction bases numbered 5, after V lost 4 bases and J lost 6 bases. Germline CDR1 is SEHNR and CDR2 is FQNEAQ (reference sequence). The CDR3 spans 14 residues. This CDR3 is CASSWGQGRSEAFF. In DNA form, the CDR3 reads TGTGCCAGCAGCTGGGGACAGGGGAGGTCTGAAGCTTTCTTT.

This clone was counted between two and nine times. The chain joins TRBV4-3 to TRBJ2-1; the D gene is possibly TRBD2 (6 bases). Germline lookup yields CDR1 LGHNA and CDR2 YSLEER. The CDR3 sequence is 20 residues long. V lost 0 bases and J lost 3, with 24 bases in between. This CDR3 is CASSQDPGPPAGRNYNEQFF. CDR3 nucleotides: TGCGCCAGCAGCCAAGATCCGGGCCCTCCCGCGGGGAGGAACTACAATGAGCAGTTCTTC.

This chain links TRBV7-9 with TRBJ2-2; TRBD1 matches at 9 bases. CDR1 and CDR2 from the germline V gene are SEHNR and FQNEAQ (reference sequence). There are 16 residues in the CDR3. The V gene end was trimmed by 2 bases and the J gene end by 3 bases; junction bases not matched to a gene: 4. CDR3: CASSLRDREDTGELFF. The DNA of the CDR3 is TGTGCCAGCAGCTTAAGGGACAGGGAGGACACCGGGGAGCTGTTTTTT.

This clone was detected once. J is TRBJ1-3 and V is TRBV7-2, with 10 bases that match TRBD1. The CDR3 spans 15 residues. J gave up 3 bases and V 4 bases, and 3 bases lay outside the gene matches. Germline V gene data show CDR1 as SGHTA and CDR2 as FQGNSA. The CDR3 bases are TGTGCCAGCAGCTCGCGGACAGGGGGTGGAAACACCATATATTTT. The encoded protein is CASSSRTGGGNTIYF.

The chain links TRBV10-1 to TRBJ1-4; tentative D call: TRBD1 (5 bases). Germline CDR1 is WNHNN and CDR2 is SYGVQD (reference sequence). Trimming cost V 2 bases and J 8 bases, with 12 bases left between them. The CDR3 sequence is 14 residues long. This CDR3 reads CASSEPGAEEKLFF. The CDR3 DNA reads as TGCGCCAGCAGTGAGCCTGGGGCGGAGGAAAAACTGTTTTTT.

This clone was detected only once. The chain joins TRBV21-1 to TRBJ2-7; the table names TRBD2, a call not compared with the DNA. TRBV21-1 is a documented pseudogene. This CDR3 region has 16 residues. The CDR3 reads CASSPKGLGGWYEQYF. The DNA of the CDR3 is TGTGCCAGCAGCCCTAAAGGATTGGGGGGGTGGTACGAGCAGTACTTC.

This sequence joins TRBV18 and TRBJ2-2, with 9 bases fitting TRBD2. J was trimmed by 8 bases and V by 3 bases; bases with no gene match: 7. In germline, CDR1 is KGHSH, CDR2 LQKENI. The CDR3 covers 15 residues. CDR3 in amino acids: CASSPGLAYYGELFF. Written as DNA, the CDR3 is TGTGCCAGCTCACCTGGACTAGCGTATTATGGGGAGCTGTTTTTT.

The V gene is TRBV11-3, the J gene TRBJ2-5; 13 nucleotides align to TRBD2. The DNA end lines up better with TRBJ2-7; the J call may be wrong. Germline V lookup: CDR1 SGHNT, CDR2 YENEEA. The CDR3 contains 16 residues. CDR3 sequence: CASSPRLAGGRYEQYF. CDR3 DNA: TGTGCCAGCAGCCCTAGACTAGCGGGGGGCCGCTACGAGCAGTACTTC.